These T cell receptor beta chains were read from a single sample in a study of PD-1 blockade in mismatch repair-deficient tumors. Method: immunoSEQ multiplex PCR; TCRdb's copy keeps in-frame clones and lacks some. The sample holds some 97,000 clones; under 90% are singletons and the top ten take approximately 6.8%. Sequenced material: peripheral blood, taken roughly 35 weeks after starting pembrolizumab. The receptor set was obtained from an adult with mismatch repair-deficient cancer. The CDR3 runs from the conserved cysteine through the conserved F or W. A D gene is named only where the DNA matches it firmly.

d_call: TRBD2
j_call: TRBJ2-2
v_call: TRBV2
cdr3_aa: CASSLSGGTGELFF

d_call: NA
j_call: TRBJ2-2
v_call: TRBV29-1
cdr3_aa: CSVAAGPSNTGELFF

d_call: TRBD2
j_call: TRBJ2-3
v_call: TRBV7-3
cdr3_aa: CASSHLAGGMDTQYF

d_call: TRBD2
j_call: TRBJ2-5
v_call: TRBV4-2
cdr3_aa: CASSLSGSGETQYF

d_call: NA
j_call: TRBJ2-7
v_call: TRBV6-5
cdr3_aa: CASSYVGMGVNEQYF

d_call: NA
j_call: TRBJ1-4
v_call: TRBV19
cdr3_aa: CAGGSNEKLFF

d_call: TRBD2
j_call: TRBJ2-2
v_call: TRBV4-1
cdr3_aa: CASSLKGGVYTGELFF

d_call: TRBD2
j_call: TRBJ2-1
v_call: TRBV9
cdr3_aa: CASSPREGSYNEQFF

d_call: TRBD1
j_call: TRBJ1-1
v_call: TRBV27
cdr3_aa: CASSLVGQGVRNTEAFF

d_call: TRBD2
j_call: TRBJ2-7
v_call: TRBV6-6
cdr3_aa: CASRAGEGTYEQYF

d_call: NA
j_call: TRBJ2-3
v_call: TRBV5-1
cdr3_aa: CASSLGQGGADTQYF

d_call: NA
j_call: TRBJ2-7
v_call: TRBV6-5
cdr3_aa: CASSSPDSTHTYEQYF

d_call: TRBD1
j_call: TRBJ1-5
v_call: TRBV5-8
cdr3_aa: CASSPRQGAGNQPQHF

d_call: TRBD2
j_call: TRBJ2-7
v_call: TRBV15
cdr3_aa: CATSDPGTRCEQYF

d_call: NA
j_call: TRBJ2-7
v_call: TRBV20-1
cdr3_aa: CSAKWSYEQYF

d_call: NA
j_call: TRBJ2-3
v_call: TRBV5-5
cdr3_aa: CASSLHPGTRGTDTQYF

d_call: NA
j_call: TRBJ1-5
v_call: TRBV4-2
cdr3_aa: CASSPAPRDDQPQHF

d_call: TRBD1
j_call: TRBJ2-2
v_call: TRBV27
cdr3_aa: CASSFSTGNAGELFF

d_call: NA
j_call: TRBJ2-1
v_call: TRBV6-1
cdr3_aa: CASSEHQSQLNEQFF

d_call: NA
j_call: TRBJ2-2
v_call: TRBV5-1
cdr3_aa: CASSALAGQAGTGELFF

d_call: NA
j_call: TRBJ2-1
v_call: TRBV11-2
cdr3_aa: CASSATLSSYNEQFF

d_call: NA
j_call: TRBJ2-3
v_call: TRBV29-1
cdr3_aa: CSVPPNTDTQYF

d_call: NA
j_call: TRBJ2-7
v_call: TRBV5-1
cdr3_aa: CASSSRPYYEQYF

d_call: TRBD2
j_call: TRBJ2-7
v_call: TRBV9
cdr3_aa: CASSDGGSGEQYF

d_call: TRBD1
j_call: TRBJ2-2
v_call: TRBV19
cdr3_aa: CASSIDWGTGDTGELFF

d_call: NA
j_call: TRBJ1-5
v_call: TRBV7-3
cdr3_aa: CASSFQADQPQHF

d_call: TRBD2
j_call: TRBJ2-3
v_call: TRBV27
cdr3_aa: CASGFFSGRRTDTQYF

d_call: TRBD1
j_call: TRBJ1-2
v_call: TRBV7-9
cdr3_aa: CASSLEGAQSYGYTF

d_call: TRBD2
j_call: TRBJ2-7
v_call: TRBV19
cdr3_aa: CASSIRTSVYYEQYF

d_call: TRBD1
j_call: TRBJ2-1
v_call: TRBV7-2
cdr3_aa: CASSGTGAYNEQFF

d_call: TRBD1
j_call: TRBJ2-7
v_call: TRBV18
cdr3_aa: CASSPPGTGITYEQYF

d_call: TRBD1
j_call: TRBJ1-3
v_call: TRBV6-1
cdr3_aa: CASSRQGTSGNTIYF

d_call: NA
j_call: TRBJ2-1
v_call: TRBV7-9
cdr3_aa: CASSLYGGARINEQFF

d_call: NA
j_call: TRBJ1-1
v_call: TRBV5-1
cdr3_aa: CASSWTRGNTEAFF

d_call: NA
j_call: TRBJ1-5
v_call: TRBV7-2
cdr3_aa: CASSASNPGKGGPQHF

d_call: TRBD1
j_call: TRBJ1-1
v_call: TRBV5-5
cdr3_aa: CASSDRGVDTEAFF

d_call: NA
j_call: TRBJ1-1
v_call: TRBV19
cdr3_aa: CASSIGGFEAFF

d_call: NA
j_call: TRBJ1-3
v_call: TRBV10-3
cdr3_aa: CAISEGAPGGTGNTIYF

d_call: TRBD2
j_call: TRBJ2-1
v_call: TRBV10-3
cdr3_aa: CAISEGGRSNNEQFF

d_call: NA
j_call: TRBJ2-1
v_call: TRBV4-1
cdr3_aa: CASSQVNMVSYNEQFF

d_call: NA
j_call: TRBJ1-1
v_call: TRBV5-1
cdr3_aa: CASSLAGRAGLRNTEAFF

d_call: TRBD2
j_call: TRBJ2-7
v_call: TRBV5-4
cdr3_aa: CASSLGLAGRTDEQYF

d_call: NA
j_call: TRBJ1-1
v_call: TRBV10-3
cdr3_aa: CAISDRGIANTEAFF

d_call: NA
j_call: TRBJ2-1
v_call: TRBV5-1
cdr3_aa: CASSFNGGEQFF